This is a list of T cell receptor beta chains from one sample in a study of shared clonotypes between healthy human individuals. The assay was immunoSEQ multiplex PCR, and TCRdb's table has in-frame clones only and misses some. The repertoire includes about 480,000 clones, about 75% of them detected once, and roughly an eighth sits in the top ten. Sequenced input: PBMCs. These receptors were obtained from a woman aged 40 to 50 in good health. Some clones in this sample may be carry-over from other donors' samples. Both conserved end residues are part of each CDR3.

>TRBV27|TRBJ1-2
CASSAIGQGAGGYTF
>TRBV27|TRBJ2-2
CASSLLSSSGTGELFF
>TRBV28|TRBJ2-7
CASSLFEGGRYEQYF
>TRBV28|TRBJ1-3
CASGGAQGPRNTIYF
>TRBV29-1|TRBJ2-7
CSVGWNTLEQYF
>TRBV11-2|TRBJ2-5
CASSRTLRGTQYF
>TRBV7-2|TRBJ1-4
CASSLVVNEKLFF
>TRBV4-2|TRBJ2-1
CASSPSLAATYNEQFF
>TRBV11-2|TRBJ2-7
CASSQGGFAVSYEQYF
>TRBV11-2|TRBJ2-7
CASSRGKWGRASYEQYF
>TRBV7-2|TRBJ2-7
CASSLRSGYEQYF
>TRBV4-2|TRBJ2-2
CASSQVSAGVNTGELFF
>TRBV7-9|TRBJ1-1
CASSFGRFEAFF
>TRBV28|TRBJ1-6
CASNRIGEDSPLHF
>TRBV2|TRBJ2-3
CASSRTWADTQYF
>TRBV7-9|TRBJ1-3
CASRGASITGNTIYF
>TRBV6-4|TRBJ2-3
CASSPSVDDWLQYF
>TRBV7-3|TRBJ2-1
CASSLGLAGGGEQFF
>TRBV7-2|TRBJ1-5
CASSLVPGEPQHF
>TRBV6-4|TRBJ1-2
CASSDSTTPGAFYGYTF
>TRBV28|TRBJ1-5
CASSQGVSNQPQHF
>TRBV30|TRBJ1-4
CAWSFQGGGGVEKLFF
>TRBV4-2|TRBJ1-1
CASSQVVANRATEAFF
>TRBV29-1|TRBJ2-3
CSVEVVQGRSSSTDTQYF
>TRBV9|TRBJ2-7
CASSVGDTEQYF
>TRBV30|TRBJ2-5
CAWSPQRETQYF
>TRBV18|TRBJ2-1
CASSPDRDAYNEQFF
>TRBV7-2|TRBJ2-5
CASSRTSGLQETQYF
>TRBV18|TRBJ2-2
CASSPDPGELFF
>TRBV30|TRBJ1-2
CAWSPGGNDYGYTF
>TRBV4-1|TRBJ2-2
CASSQALSTGELFF
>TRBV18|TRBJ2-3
CASSPADSLDTQYF
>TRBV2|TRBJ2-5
CASGSQETQYF
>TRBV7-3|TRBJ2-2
CASSVGSGRADTGELFF
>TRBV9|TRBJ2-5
CASSPRPSETQYF